This T cell receptor beta chain was documented in a study of vaccination effects on CD4 cells after COVID-19. Study-wide results and caveats: The study, lacking early post-infection timepoints, had few convalescent patients. Late post-vaccination, clones induced by infection and those induced by vaccine underwent marked clonal contraction. Common cold coronavirus cross-reactivity was shown by only 1 of 255 vaccine-induced clones in healthy vaccinees.

This clone appeared a few times. Its cognate antigen is unknown. Sequencing was performed with immunoSEQ multiplex PCR; in TCRdb, only in-frame clones are kept and a portion is missing. The sample holds tens of thousands of clones, about 80% seen once. Peptide-pool stimulation followed by sequencing identified expanded antigen-specific CD4+ clonotypes in the ViraFEST assay. CD4+ T cell isolation took place after about 11 days of culture. Participants completed two doses of the BNT162b2 or mRNA-1273 vaccine. On both days 3 and 7, half of the culture medium was replaced with IL-2 medium. V gave up 0 bases and J gave up 5 bases, with 11 bases separating them. This CDR3 is 14 amino acids long. Germline V gene lookup returns CDR1 GTSNPN and CDR2 SVGIG (reference sequence).

The receptor was isolated from a human donor who received a COVID-19 vaccine. The material was CD4+ T cells from PBMCs cultured with HCoV-OC43 spike peptides, obtained after COVID-19 vaccination. Subset defined: HCoV-OC43 spike overlapping peptide pool stimulation. V is TRBV30 and J is TRBJ1-5; no reliable D call. In DNA, the CDR3 is TGTGCCTGGAGTGTACCGACCTTCTATCAGCCCCAGCATTTT. It codes for CAWSVPTFYQPQHF.